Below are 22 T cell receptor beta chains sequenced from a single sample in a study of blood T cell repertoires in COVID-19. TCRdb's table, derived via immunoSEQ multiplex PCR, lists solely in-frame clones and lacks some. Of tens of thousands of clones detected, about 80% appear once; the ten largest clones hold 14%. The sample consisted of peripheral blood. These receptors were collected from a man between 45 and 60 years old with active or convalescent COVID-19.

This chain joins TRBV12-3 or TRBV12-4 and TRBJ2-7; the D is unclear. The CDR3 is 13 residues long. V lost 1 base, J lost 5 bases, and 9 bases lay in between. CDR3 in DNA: TGTGCCAGCAGTTTAGGTGGCCACCACGAGCAGTACTTC. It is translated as CASSLGGHHEQYF.

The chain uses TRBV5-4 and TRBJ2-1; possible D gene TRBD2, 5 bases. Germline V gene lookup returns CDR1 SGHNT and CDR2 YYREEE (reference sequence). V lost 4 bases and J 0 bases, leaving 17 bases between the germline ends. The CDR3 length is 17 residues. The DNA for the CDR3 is TGTGCCAGCAGCCCCACCTTGGGTACTAGCTCCTACAATGAGCAGTTCTTC. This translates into CASSPTLGTSSYNEQFF.

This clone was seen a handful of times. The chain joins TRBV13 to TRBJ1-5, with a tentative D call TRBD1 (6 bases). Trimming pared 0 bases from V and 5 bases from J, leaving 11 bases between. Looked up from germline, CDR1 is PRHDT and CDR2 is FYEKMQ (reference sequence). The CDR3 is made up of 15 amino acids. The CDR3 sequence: CASSLGRGGDQPQHF. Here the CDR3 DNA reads TGTGCCAGCAGCTTAGGGAGAGGGGGGGATCAGCCCCAGCATTTT.

CDR3 region: CASSRDTGRAYEQYF. The CDR3 DNA is TGTGCCAGCAGCCGAGACACCGGGAGGGCCTACGAGCAGTACTTC. The chain joins TRBV7-8 to TRBJ2-7; TRBD2 matches at 8 bases. Trimming at V came to 5 bases and at J to 2 bases, leaving 8 bases not matched to a gene. The CDR3 runs 15 residues. The germline gives CDR1 SGHVS, CDR2 FQNEAQ.

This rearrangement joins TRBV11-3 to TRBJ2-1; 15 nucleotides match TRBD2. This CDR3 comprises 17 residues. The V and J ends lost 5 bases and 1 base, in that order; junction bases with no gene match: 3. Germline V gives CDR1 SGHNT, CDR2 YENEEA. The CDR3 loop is CASSLGTSGGSYNEQFF. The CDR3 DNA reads TGTGCCAGCAGCCTCGGGACTAGCGGGGGGTCCTACAATGAGCAGTTCTTC.

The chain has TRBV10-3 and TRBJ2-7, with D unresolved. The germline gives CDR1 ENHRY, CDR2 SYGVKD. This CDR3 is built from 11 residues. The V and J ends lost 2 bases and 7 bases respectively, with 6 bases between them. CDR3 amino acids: CAISERREQYF. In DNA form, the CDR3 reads TGTGCCATCAGTGAGAGGAGAGAGCAGTACTTC.

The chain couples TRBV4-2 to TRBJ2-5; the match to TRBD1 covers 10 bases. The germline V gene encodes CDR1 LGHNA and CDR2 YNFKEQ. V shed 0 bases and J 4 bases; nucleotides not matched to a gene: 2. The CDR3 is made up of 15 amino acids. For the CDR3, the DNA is TGTGCCAGCAGCCAAGAAGACAGGGGGCGAGAGACCCAGTACTTC. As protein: CASSQEDRGRETQYF.

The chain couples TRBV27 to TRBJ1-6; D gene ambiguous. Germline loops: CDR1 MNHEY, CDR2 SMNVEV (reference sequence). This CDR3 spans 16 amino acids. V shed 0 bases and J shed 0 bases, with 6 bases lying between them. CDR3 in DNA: TGTGCCAGCAGTTTATCTGTAAACTCCTATAATTCACCCCTCCACTTT. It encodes CASSLSVNSYNSPLHF.

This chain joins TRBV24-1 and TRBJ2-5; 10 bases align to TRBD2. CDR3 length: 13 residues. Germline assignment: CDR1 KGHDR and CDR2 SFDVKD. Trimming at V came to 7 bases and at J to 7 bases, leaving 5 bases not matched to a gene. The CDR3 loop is CATRSGGAVTQYF. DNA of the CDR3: TGTGCCACCAGAAGCGGGGGGGCCGTGACCCAGTACTTC.

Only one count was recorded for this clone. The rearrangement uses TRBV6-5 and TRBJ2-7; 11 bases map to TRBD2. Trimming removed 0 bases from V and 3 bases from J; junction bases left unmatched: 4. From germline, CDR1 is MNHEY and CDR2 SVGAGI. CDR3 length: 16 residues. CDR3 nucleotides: TGTGCCAGCAGTTACTCGACTAGCGGGACAAACTACGAGCAGTACTTC. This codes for CASSYSTSGTNYEQYF.

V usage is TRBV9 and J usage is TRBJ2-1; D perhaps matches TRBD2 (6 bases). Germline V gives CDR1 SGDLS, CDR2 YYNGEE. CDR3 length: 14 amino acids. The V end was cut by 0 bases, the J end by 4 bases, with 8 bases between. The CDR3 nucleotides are TGTGCCAGCAGCGTAGACGGGAGATACAATGAGCAGTTCTTC. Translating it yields CASSVDGRYNEQFF.

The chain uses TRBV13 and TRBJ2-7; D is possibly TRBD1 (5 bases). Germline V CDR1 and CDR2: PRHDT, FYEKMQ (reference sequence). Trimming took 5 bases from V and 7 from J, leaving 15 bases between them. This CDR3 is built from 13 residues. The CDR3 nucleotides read TGTGCCAGCAGCCTCACAGGTTTCGGGGAGCAGTACTTC. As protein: CASSLTGFGEQYF.

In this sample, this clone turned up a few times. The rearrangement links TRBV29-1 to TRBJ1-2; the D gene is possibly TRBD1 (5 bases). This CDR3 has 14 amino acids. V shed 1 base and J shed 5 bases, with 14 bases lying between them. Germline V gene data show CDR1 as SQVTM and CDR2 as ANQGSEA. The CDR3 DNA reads TGCAGCGTTGAAGGGGACGTCGGAGGGTATGGCTACACCTTC. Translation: CSVEGDVGGYGYTF.

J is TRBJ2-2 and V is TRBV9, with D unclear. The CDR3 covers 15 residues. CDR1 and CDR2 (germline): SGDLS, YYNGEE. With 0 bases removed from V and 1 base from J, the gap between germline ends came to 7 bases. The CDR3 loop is CASSVGHLNTGELFF. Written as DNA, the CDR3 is TGTGCCAGCAGCGTAGGGCACCTGAACACCGGGGAGCTGTTTTTT.

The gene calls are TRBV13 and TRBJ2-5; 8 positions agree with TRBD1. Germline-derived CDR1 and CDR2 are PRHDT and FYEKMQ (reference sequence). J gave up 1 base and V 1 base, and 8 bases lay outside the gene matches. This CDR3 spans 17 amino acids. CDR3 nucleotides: TGTGCCAGCAGCTTAGCCCAGGGGGCTATGATCCAAGAGACCCAGTACTTC. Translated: CASSLAQGAMIQETQYF.

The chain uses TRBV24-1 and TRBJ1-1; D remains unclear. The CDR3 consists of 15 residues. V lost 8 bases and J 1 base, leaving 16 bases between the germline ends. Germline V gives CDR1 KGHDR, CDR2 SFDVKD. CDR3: CATTRGRRSNTEAFF. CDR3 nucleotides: TGTGCCACCACAAGAGGGCGGAGGTCGAACACTGAAGCTTTCTTT.

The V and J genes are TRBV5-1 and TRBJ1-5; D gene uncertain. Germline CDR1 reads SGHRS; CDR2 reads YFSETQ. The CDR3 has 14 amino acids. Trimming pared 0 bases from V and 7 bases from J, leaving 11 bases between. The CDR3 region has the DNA TGCGCCAGCAGCTTGGGTGAGGGTGGCCAGCCCCAGCATTTT. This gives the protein CASSLGEGGQPQHF.

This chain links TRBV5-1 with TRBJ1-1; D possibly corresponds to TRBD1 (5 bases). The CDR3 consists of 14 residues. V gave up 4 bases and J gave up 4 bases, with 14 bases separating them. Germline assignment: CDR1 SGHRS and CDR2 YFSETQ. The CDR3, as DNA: TGCGCCAGCAGCCCGGACCTCGGGGGCACTGAAGCTTTCTTT. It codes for CASSPDLGGTEAFF.

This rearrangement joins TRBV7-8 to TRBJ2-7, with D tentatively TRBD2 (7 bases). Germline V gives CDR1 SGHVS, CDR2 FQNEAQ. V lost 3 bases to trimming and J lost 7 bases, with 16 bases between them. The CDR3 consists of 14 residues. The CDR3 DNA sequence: TGTGCCAGCAGCTTCGGTGGGGGGGCAAGTGAGCAGTACTTC. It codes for CASSFGGGASEQYF.

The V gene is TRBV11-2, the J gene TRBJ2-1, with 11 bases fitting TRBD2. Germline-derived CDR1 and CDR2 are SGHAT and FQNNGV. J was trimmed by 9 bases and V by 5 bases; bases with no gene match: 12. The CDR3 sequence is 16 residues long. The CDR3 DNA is TGTGCCAGCAGCCCCCGGACTAGCGGGTACGGTGTTGAGCAGTTCTTC. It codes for CASSPRTSGYGVEQFF. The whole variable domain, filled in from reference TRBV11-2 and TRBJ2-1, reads EAGVAQSPRYKIIEKRQSVAFWCNPISGHATLYWYQQILGQGPKLLIQFQNNGVVDDSQLPKDRFSAERLKGVDSTLKIQPAKLEDSAVYLCASSPRTSGYGVEQFFGPGTRLTVL.

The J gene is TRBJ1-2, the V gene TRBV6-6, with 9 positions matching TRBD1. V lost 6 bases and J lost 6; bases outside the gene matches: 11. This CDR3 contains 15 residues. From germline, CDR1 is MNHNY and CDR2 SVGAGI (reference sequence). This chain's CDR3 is CASSASVGTGNGYTF. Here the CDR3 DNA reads TGTGCCAGCAGCGCGAGTGTCGGGACAGGGAATGGCTACACCTTC.

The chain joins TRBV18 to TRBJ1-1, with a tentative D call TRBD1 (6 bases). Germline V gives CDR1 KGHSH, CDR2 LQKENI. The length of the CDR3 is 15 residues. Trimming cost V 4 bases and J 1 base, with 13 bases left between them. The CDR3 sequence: CASSQTGQANTEAFF. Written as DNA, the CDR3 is TGTGCCAGCTCACAGACGGGACAAGCGAACACTGAAGCTTTCTTT.